These T cell receptor beta chains were read from a single sample in a study of T cells after yellow fever vaccination. TCRdb ran MiXCR on the 5' RACE reads and lists one entry per CDR3 protein. The profile shows about 500,000 distinct CDR3 sequences, around 17% of them singletons. The source material was PBMCs, sampled around 5 days after the first yellow fever vaccination. The receptor source for this set is a man aged 18 to 30 who received the YFV17D yellow fever vaccine. CDR3s include the opening cysteine and the closing phenylalanine or tryptophan. Fields, in order: D gene, V gene, J gene, clone size, CDR3 DNA, CDR3 protein. The D gene is left open where the match is weak. Some rows mark clone size as missing; the rest say once, few, many or name a class of expanded clone.

NA,TRBV11-3,TRBJ2-1,NA,TGTGCCAGCAGCCAACAGGGTCATGAGCAGTTCTTC,CASSQQGHEQFF
NA,TRBV24-1,TRBJ2-1,NA,TGTGCCACCCGGCGGGATATCGGTGGTGAGCAGTTCTTC,CATRRDIGGEQFF
NA,TRBV4-3,TRBJ1-6,NA,TGCGCCAGCAGCCAAGTCCCAGACGGTAATTCACCCCTCCACTTT,CASSQVPDGNSPLHF
TRBD1,TRBV27,TRBJ1-5,few,TGTGCCTGTGGGGGACAGGGAGGAAGTCAGCCCCAGCATTTT,CACGGQGGSQPQHF
NA,TRBV18,TRBJ1-1,few,TGTGCCAGCTCGAAGGCCAACACTGAAGCTTTCTTT,CASSKANTEAFF
NA,TRBV12-3/TRBV12-4,TRBJ2-1,few,TGTGCCAGCAGTTTATTGGGAGAACAGACCGAGCAGTTCTTC,CASSLLGEQTEQFF
NA,TRBV7-3,TRBJ2-2,NA,TGTGCCAGCAGCTTAACGGCCGGAGTGAGCACCGGGGAGCTGTTTTTT,CASSLTAGVSTGELFF
TRBD1,TRBV12-3/TRBV12-4,TRBJ2-5,many,TGTGCCAGCAGTCGGACAGGGGCGGAGACCCAGTACTTC,CASSRTGAETQYF
NA,TRBV7-9,TRBJ2-5,NA,TGTGCCAGCAGCTTAGGAATCTTGGGGCTGGAGACCCAGTACTTC,CASSLGILGLETQYF
NA,TRBV30,TRBJ1-1,NA,TGTGCCTGGAGACAGGTTACGAACACTGAAGCTTTCTTT,CAWRQVTNTEAFF
NA,TRBV6-5,TRBJ1-1,NA,TGTGCCAGCAGTTATTCGACTCCAGGGAGGGAGTTGTACACTGAAGCTTTCTTT,CASSYSTPGRELYTEAFF
NA,TRBV25-1,TRBJ1-1,NA,TGTGCCAGCAGTGGGGGCCAGGGCGTAGTGAACACTGAAGCTTTCTTT,CASSGGQGVVNTEAFF
NA,TRBV23-1,TRBJ2-4,few,TGCGCCAGCAGCCCACAGTGGGACCTAGCCAAAAACATTCAGTACTTC,CASSPQWDLAKNIQYF
TRBD1,TRBV6-5,TRBJ2-7,NA,TGTGCCAGCAGTTACGGGACAGCTTTCTACGAGCAGTACTTC,CASSYGTAFYEQYF
NA,TRBV15,TRBJ1-5,few,TGTGCCACGGGACGGGGGGGCCGTAGGCAGCCCCAGCATTTT,CATGRGGRRQPQHF
NA,TRBV20-1,TRBJ1-6,NA,TGCAGTGCTAGAGGCGGGACGGGGAGCTCCTATAATTCACCCCTCCACTTT,CSARGGTGSSYNSPLHF
TRBD2,TRBV4-2,TRBJ2-4,NA,TGTGCCAGCAGCCAACCTAGCGGTGCACGAAACATTCAGTACTTC,CASSQPSGARNIQYF
NA,TRBV4-1,TRBJ2-5,NA,TGCGCCAGCAGCCACCGGGGGGCTGAAGAGACCCAGTACTTC,CASSHRGAEETQYF
TRBD2,TRBV6-5,TRBJ2-3,NA,TGTGCCAGCAGTGGGACTAGCGGGGGGATCGCCTTT,CASSGTSGGIAF
NA,TRBV7-8,TRBJ2-3,few,TGTGCCAGCAGCTTCCCAGGACCACTAAGCACAGATACGCAGTATTTT,CASSFPGPLSTDTQYF
NA,TRBV25-1,TRBJ1-2,many,TGTGCCAGCAGTGATATACAGGGCTTCGGCTATGGCTACACCTTC,CASSDIQGFGYGYTF
TRBD2,TRBV28,TRBJ2-5,many,TGTGCCAGCCGGTCCTCCGAGCGGGGGGGAGAGACCCAGTACTTC,CASRSSERGGETQYF
NA,TRBV6-1,TRBJ2-2,NA,TGTGCCAGTAGGACAGTCCTTGACACCGGGGAGCTGTTTTTT,CASRTVLDTGELFF
NA,TRBV7-3,TRBJ2-1,NA,TGTGCCAGCAGCTTAGGATTAGCTTTTTACAATGAGCAGTTCTTC,CASSLGLAFYNEQFF
NA,TRBV28,TRBJ2-6,few,TGTGCCAGTGGCCTGATGGGCGCTGGGGCCAACGTCCTGACTTTC,CASGLMGAGANVLTF
TRBD1,TRBV27,TRBJ1-2,NA,TGTGCCAGCAGTACCCGGGGACAGGGCTATGGCTACACCTTC,CASSTRGQGYGYTF
NA,TRBV19,TRBJ2-1,few,TGTGCCAGTAGTATGCGAGGGACATCGGGTGAGCAGTTCTTC,CASSMRGTSGEQFF
TRBD1,TRBV15,TRBJ2-7,many,TGTGCCACCAGCAGCAGACAGGGAACCTACGAGCAGTACTTC,CATSSRQGTYEQYF
TRBD2,TRBV11-2,TRBJ2-5,NA,TGTGCCAGCAGTTTCTCGAGCGGGGGGGGGGAGACCCAGTACTTC,CASSFSSGGGETQYF